The next 30 T cell receptor beta chains were all read from a single sample in a study of regulatory T cells in long-lasting Graves disease. Time point here: newly diagnosed GD, antithyroid drugs for less than 3 months. With RNA extracted from PBMCs as input, the TCR library was made. For TCR beta, libraries came from iRepertoire HTBI primers and Arm-PCR of CDR3 regions. TCRdb reanalysed the multiplex PCR reads using MiXCR and keeps one entry per CDR3 protein. The sample records about 540,000 distinct CDR3 sequences, about 13% being singletons. The same data also went into a second study, on T cells in Graves' hyperthyroidism and ophthalmopathy.

The sample was peripheral blood mononuclear cells (PBMCs), taken at new diagnosis, from a patient treated with antithyroid drugs. The receptor source for this set is a man younger than 45 with Graves disease.

This clonotype was detected ten times or more. The chain couples TRBV9 to TRBJ2-5; D not certain. Germline lookup yields CDR1 SGDLS and CDR2 YYNGEE. This CDR3 contains 13 residues. V was cut by 3 bases and J by 4 bases, with 10 bases left in between. DNA of the CDR3: TGTGCCAGCAGCGGACACCTAGTAGAGACCCAGTACTTC. Translated, it gives CASSGHLVETQYF. The entire variable domain, with the rest obtained from reference TRBV9 and TRBJ2-5, is as follows: DSGVTQTPKHLITATGQRVTLRCSPRSGDLSVYWYQQSLDQGLQFLIQYYNGEERAKGNILERFSAQQFPDLHSELNLSSLELGDSALYFCASSGHLVETQYFGPGTRLLVL.

Many counts were recorded for this clonotype. The rearrangement links TRBV6-2 or TRBV6-3 to TRBJ2-7, with 8 bases aligning to TRBD1. Trimming took 7 bases from V and 5 from J; bases not matched to a gene: 7. Germline V gene data show CDR1 as MNHEY and CDR2 as SVGEGT. The CDR3 spans 13 residues. The CDR3 region is CASTRTGINEQYF. CDR3 DNA: TGTGCCAGCACCCGGACAGGGATCAACGAGCAGTACTTC.

This clonotype was observed many times. The chain links TRBV30 to TRBJ2-2; 12 bases are shared with TRBD2. V lost 8 bases and J lost 9; bases outside the gene matches: 7. This CDR3 has 13 residues. The V gene's germline CDR1 is GTSNPN and CDR2 SVGIG (reference sequence). The CDR3 is CAGLTSGSRELFF. CDR3 sequence (DNA): TGTGCCGGGTTGACTAGCGGGAGTCGGGAGCTGTTTTTT.

As for this clonotype: Since a much larger clone is just one base distant, this may be a read error. The V gene is TRBV3-1, the J gene TRBJ2-7; TRBD2 matches at 9 bases. The CDR3 is 14 amino acids. The germline gives CDR1 LGHDT, CDR2 YNNKEL (reference sequence). For the CDR3, the DNA is TGTGCCAGCAGCCCTAGCGGGGCCTCCTGCGAGCAGTACTTC. It specifies CASSPSGASCEQYF.

The chain employs TRBV20-1 and TRBJ1-6; 7 nucleotides align to TRBD1. Germline-derived CDR1 and CDR2 are DFQATT and SNEGSKA (reference sequence). V lost 4 bases and J lost 7; bases outside the gene matches: 10. The CDR3 consists of 15 residues. CDR3 sequence (DNA): TGCAGTGCTACGTTCCAGACAGGGTCGAATTCACCCCTCCACTTT. This translates into CSATFQTGSNSPLHF.

There are a few counts of this clonotype. The chain links TRBV18 to TRBJ2-7, with TRBD2 identical over 8 bases. This CDR3 spans 17 amino acids. Germline loops: CDR1 KGHSH, CDR2 LQKENI. The junction had 16 bases not matched to a gene; V was cut back by 5 bases and J by 4 bases. The CDR3 here is CASSTTTGTREKYEQYF. The CDR3, as DNA: TGTGCCAGCTCAACAACCACCGGGACTAGGGAAAAATACGAGCAGTACTTC.

At least ten counts were recorded for this clonotype. The gene calls are TRBV20-1 and TRBJ1-2; TRBD1 is a possible D gene (5 bases). The germline V gene encodes CDR1 DFQATT and CDR2 SNEGSKA (reference sequence). The CDR3 is 11 residues long. Trimming removed 5 bases from V and 6 bases from J, with 10 bases in between. The CDR3 spells CSAPRGDGYTF. CDR3 DNA sequence: TGCAGTGCTCCCCGGGGCGATGGCTACACCTTC.

This clonotype was observed at least ten times. DNA of the CDR3: TGTGCCAGCACTACCGGGACAGGGGGTTATACTGAAGCTTTCTTT. Translating it yields CASTTGTGGYTEAFF. This chain uses TRBV18 with TRBJ1-1, with 11 positions matching TRBD1. The CDR3 consists of 15 residues. The J segment lost 5 bases and the V segment lost 8 bases, leaving 10 bases of the junction unmatched. Germline V gene sequence: CDR1 KGHSH, CDR2 LQKENI.

This chain uses TRBV12-3 or TRBV12-4 with TRBJ2-7, with D possibly TRBD1 on 5 matching bases. Trimming cost V 5 bases and J 3 bases, with 11 bases left between them. The CDR3 loop spans 13 amino acids. The DNA of the CDR3 is TGTGCCAGCAGTCTCAGGGCTGACTACGAGCAGTACTTC. It codes for CASSLRADYEQYF.

The chain links TRBV20-1 to TRBJ2-2; 7 bases align to TRBD2. J gave up 4 bases and V 3 bases, and 11 bases lay outside the gene matches. CDR1 is DFQATT, CDR2 SNEGSKA, per germline (reference sequence). The CDR3 has 16 amino acids. CDR3 residues: CSASRHLAGATGELFF. Here the CDR3 DNA reads TGCAGTGCTAGTCGACACCTGGCGGGAGCCACCGGGGAGCTGTTTTTT.

Many counts were recorded for this clonotype. V usage is TRBV7-2 and J usage is TRBJ2-7; tentatively, D is TRBD1 (5 bases). V was cut by 5 bases and J by 3 bases, with 8 bases left in between. This CDR3 comprises 12 residues. Germline V lookup: CDR1 SGHTA, CDR2 FQGNSA. The CDR3 is CASSHDSYEQYF. Here the CDR3 DNA reads TGTGCCAGCAGCCACGACAGCTACGAGCAGTACTTC.

This clonotype was counted a few times. The chain has TRBV20-1 and TRBJ1-5, with unresolved D. The CDR3 sequence is 14 residues long. CDR1 is DFQATT and CDR2 is SNEGSKA in the germline V gene (reference sequence). The ends were cut back, 0 bases at V and 4 bases at J, with 10 bases in the middle. CDR3 sequence: CSARDNQPNQPQHF. The CDR3 DNA reads as TGCAGTGCTAGAGATAACCAGCCAAATCAGCCCCAGCATTTT.

The chain employs TRBV27 and TRBJ2-7; weak D call: TRBD2 (6 bases). The CDR3 loop spans 14 amino acids. Germline V gene sequence: CDR1 MNHEY, CDR2 SMNVEV (reference sequence). The V end lost 11 bases, the J end lost 4 bases, and 21 bases lay between the germline ends. CDR3 DNA sequence: TGTGCCGGCGTCGGTCGGACTAAAACTTACGAGCAGTACTTC. It codes for CAGVGRTKTYEQYF.

This clonotype has at least ten counts. The chain recombines TRBV30 with TRBJ1-2, with D tentatively TRBD1 (6 bases). This CDR3 region has 14 residues. V dropped 2 bases and J dropped 6 bases, with 16 bases sitting between them. Germline V gives CDR1 GTSNPN, CDR2 SVGIG (reference sequence). CDR3 sequence (DNA): TGTGCCTGGAGTCGGGGGCCGGGATCGCATGGCTACACCTTC. It yields the protein CAWSRGPGSHGYTF.

Written as DNA, the CDR3 is TGTGCCAGTAGTGAGGACTCTGGATCCTACGAGCAGTACTTC. It is translated as CASSEDSGSYEQYF. The chain uses TRBV19 and TRBJ2-7; D possibly corresponds to TRBD2 (5 bases). V was shortened by 5 bases and J by 1 base, with 12 bases between the two germline ends. The CDR3 totals 14 residues. Germline lookup yields CDR1 LNHDA and CDR2 SQIVND (reference sequence).

The V call is TRBV3-1, the J call TRBJ2-4; 10 bases are shared with TRBD1. Germline-derived CDR1 and CDR2 are LGHDT and YNNKEL (reference sequence). V lost 1 base to trimming and J lost 7 bases; unmatched junction nucleotides: 7. There are 16 residues in the CDR3. This CDR3 reads CASSQARTGGLNIQYF. The CDR3 DNA sequence: TGTGCCAGCAGCCAAGCCAGGACAGGGGGGTTGAACATTCAGTACTTC. Variable domain in full (rest from reference TRBV3-1 and TRBJ2-4): DTAVSQTPKYLVTQMGNDKSIKCEQNLGHDTMYWYKQDSKKFLKIMFSYNNKELIINETVPNRFSPKSPDKAHLNLHINSLELGDSAVYFCASSQARTGGLNIQYFGAGTRLSVL.

This clonotype was counted ten times or more. V usage is TRBV11-2 and J usage is TRBJ2-7; TRBD1 matches at 7 bases. Germline values: CDR1 SGHAT, CDR2 FQNNGV. The CDR3 covers 15 residues. V lost 5 bases to trimming and J lost 0 bases; unmatched junction nucleotides: 7. CDR3 nucleotide sequence: TGTGCCAGCAGCCAAGGACAGGAACCCTCCTACGAGCAGTACTTC. This sequence encodes CASSQGQEPSYEQYF. The entire variable domain, with the rest obtained from reference TRBV11-2 and TRBJ2-7, is as follows: EAGVAQSPRYKIIEKRQSVAFWCNPISGHATLYWYQQILGQGPKLLIQFQNNGVVDDSQLPKDRFSAERLKGVDSTLKIQPAKLEDSAVYLCASSQGQEPSYEQYFGPGTRLTVT.

This clonotype was seen ten or more times. The chain recombines TRBV20-1 with TRBJ2-5; D is unclear. The CDR3 consists of 13 residues. V lost 4 bases to trimming and J lost 0 bases, with 9 bases between them. From germline, CDR1 is DFQATT and CDR2 SNEGSKA (reference sequence). The chain's CDR3 is CSAIRIHQETQYF. The DNA for the CDR3 is TGCAGTGCTATAAGGATCCACCAAGAGACCCAGTACTTC.

This clonotype showed up many times. The gene calls are TRBV12-3 or TRBV12-4 and TRBJ1-1; TRBD1 might be the D (5 bases). The CDR3 is 15 residues long. V was clipped by 7 bases and J by 3 bases, with 18 bases between them. CDR3 amino acids: CASNPPQARYTEAFF. DNA of the CDR3: TGTGCCAGCAACCCCCCACAGGCTAGATACACTGAAGCTTTCTTT.

About this clonotype itself: The likely explanation is a read error, given a far larger clone one base away. The genes are TRBV12-3 or TRBV12-4 and TRBJ2-7, with a possible D match to TRBD2 (5 bases). Trimming removed 5 bases at V and 7 bases at J, with 24 bases between. The CDR3 runs to 16 residues. CDR3 region: CASSPSADSVYNEQYF. The CDR3 DNA follows: TGTGCCAGCAGTCCCTCAGCGGACTCGGTCTACAATGAGCAGTACTTC.

The V gene is TRBV30, the J gene TRBJ1-1, with 8 bases identical to TRBD1. CDR1 is GTSNPN and CDR2 is SVGIG in the germline V gene (reference sequence). Unmatched junction bases numbered 4, after V lost 4 bases and J lost 9 bases. The CDR3 is 11 amino acids. CDR3 region: CAWIRTGKAFF. The CDR3, as DNA: TGTGCCTGGATTAGGACAGGGAAAGCTTTCTTT.

This clonotype has at least ten counts. V gene TRBV2 combines with J gene TRBJ2-7, with a possible D match to TRBD2 (6 bases). The CDR3 totals 15 residues. V lost 8 bases and J lost 5, with 22 bases in between. Germline assignment: CDR1 SNHLY and CDR2 FYNNEI. This CDR3 reads CASSTKRVGQDEQYF. The CDR3 nucleotides are TGTGCCAGCTCGACTAAGCGGGTGGGTCAGGACGAGCAGTACTTC.

This clonotype occurred a few times. The rearrangement links TRBV18 to TRBJ1-6; 8 bases are shared with TRBD1. From germline, CDR1 is KGHSH and CDR2 LQKENI. The V gene end was trimmed by 3 bases and the J gene end by 6 bases; junction bases not matched to a gene: 7. The CDR3 is made up of 16 amino acids. CDR3 protein: CASSPGSTGVNSPLHF. The DNA of the CDR3 is TGTGCCAGCTCACCGGGGTCGACAGGGGTTAATTCACCCCTCCACTTT.

This clonotype was counted at least ten times. The chain carries TRBV2 and TRBJ2-1, with 7 bases lining up with TRBD2. The CDR3 covers 17 residues. Germline CDR1 is SNHLY and CDR2 is FYNNEI. V lost 0 bases and J lost 9; bases outside the gene matches: 14. CDR3: CASSEARRESMSGEQFF. The CDR3 nucleotides are TGTGCCAGCAGTGAAGCAAGGCGGGAGTCTATGAGTGGTGAGCAGTTCTTC.

Note on this clonotype: It may be a read error: a sequence one base away is much more abundant. This is likely a read error, given that the CDR3 carries no conserved phenylalanine or tryptophan at its end. This chain links TRBV27 with TRBJ2-2; 7 bases map to TRBD2. The CDR3 sequence is 13 residues long. With 7 bases clipped from V and 5 bases from J, the junction kept 4 bases outside the gene matches. Germline V gene sequence: CDR1 MNHEY, CDR2 SMNVEV (reference sequence). DNA of the CDR3: TGTGCCAGCACAGCGGGACTGACCGGGGAGCTGTTTTCT. Its protein product is CASTAGLTGELFS.

This clonotype was detected only a few times. Given the absence of the conserved phenylalanine or tryptophan at the CDR3 end, a read error is likely. The genes are TRBV12-3 or TRBV12-4 and TRBJ2-3; D remains unclear. The CDR3 runs to 12 residues. Trimming removed 3 bases at V and 7 bases at J, with 8 bases between. The CDR3 protein is CASSFERYTQYL. Written as DNA, the CDR3 is TGTGCCAGCAGTTTTGAGAGGTATACGCAGTATCTT.

This clonotype was seen at least ten times. This chain joins TRBV20-1 and TRBJ2-5; maybe TRBD2 (6 bases). V lost 3 bases and J lost 5, with 25 bases in between. The CDR3 loop spans 17 amino acids. The germline V gene has CDR1 DFQATT and CDR2 SNEGSKA (reference sequence). The CDR3 loop is CSASDPSARGYVETQYF. The CDR3 DNA follows: TGCAGTGCTAGCGATCCTTCAGCTCGGGGGTACGTTGAGACCCAGTACTTC.

In this sample, this clonotype turned up many times. The V call is TRBV29-1, the J call TRBJ2-5; tentatively, D is TRBD1 (5 bases). The CDR3 covers 12 residues. V was shortened by 4 bases and J by 4 bases, with 10 bases between the two germline ends. CDR1 is SQVTM and CDR2 is ANQGSEA in the germline V gene. In nucleotides, the CDR3 is TGCAGCGTTGGAACAGGTCGAGAGACCCAGTACTTC. This translates into CSVGTGRETQYF.

This rearrangement joins TRBV27 to TRBJ2-7, with a weak D call TRBD1 (6 bases). The length of the CDR3 is 15 residues. Trimming removed 1 base at V and 7 bases at J, with 17 bases between. CDR1 and CDR2 (germline): MNHEY, SMNVEV (reference sequence). The CDR3 region is CASSLLGQLSGEQYF. The CDR3 region has the DNA TGTGCCAGCAGTTTATTAGGACAGCTGTCGGGGGAGCAGTACTTC.

Only a few counts were recorded for this clonotype. This rearrangement joins TRBV7-8 to TRBJ1-4; D gene uncertain. Looked up from germline, CDR1 is SGHVS and CDR2 is FQNEAQ. The CDR3 is 12 amino acids. Trimming cost V 4 bases and J 8 bases, with 8 bases left between them. CDR3 region: CASSSFREKLFF. Here the CDR3 DNA reads TGTGCCAGCAGCTCCTTTAGGGAAAAACTGTTTTTT.